A selection of T cell receptor beta chains follows, all from one sample in a study of blood T cell repertoires in COVID-19. Profiled with immunoSEQ multiplex PCR; TCRdb holds only in-frame clones, not every one. The sample contains fewer than 200,000 clones, more than 75% of which appear only once. Sample: peripheral blood. All receptors derive from a woman of 80 years or more with COVID-19, enrolled during active disease. Both conserved end residues are part of each CDR3. A D gene is named only where the DNA matches it firmly. Rows give clone size only sometimes, using once, few, many, or a class for an expanded clone.

clone size	V gene	J gene	D gene	CDR3 DNA	CDR3 protein
NA	TRBV6-6	TRBJ1-6	NA	TGTGCCAGCAGTCGATCGACGCGCGGAAGCTCCTATAATTCACCCCTCCACTTT	CASSRSTRGSSYNSPLHF
NA	TRBV12-3/TRBV12-4	TRBJ2-7	TRBD2	TGTGCCAGCAGTTTAGCGGCGGGGGGCAGGTTGTACTTC	CASSLAAGGRLYF
NA	TRBV4-2	TRBJ1-6	NA	TGTGCCAGCAGCCCCGGACTGGGCGAGGGTTCACCCCTCCACTTT	CASSPGLGEGSPLHF
NA	TRBV4-1	TRBJ1-2	TRBD1	TGCGCCAGCAGCCAGGACAGGGACTATGGCTACACCTTC	CASSQDRDYGYTF
NA	TRBV4-2	TRBJ2-7	TRBD1	TGTGCCAGCAGCCCCGAGGCGGAAGGGACAGGGGCACTCTTC	CASSPEAEGTGALF
once	TRBV7-8	TRBJ1-5	NA	TGTGCCAGCAGCTTACACCGTTCCAACAGGGATAGCAATCAGCCCCAGCATTTT	CASSLHRSNRDSNQPQHF
NA	TRBV19	TRBJ1-5	NA	TGTGCCAGTGATCAGGGAGGTCGGAGCAATCAGCCCCAGCATTTT	CASDQGGRSNQPQHF
NA	TRBV3-1/TRBV3-2	TRBJ2-2	TRBD2	TGTGCCAGCAGCCAAGAGCTCACTAGCGTCGGCACCGGGGAGCTGTTTTTT	CASSQELTSVGTGELFF
NA	TRBV29-1	TRBJ2-3	NA	TGCAGCGTCGCGAATACAGGTTCAGATACGCAGTATTTT	CSVANTGSDTQYF
NA	TRBV7-3	TRBJ2-1	TRBD2	TGTGCCAGCAGCACACTAGCGGGAGAAGGGCATGAGCAGTTCTTC	CASSTLAGEGHEQFF
NA	TRBV4-2	TRBJ2-5	TRBD2	TGTGCCAGCAGCCAGGGGTCCGGCGGGAGAGCGGAGACCCAGTACTTC	CASSQGSGGRAETQYF
NA	TRBV6-5	TRBJ1-5	TRBD1	TGTGCCAGTAGACAGGGGGTCTTTCAGCCCCAGCATTTT	CASRQGVFQPQHF
few	TRBV7-9	TRBJ1-2	NA	TGTGCCAGCAGCTTAGATCCTAGAAACTATGGCTACACCTTC	CASSLDPRNYGYTF
NA	TRBV7-6	TRBJ2-2	TRBD2	TGTGCCAGCAGCACCCCTAGCGGGAAGGACACCGGGGAGCTGTTTTTT	CASSTPSGKDTGELFF
NA	TRBV7-2	TRBJ2-5	NA	TGTGCCAGCAGCTTGGGCGAGCGGATAAGAGAGACCCAGTACTTC	CASSLGERIRETQYF
NA	TRBV7-2	TRBJ1-2	NA	TGTGCCAGCAGCGGTGACAGTACAACTAACTATGGCTACACCTTC	CASSGDSTTNYGYTF
NA	TRBV28	TRBJ2-7	NA	TGTGCCAGTACTCCGGCAGGCTCCTACGAGCAGTACTTC	CASTPAGSYEQYF
NA	TRBV5-1	TRBJ2-3	NA	TGCGCCAGCAGCTTTCGGGGGACTGCGGGAGATACGCAGTATTTT	CASSFRGTAGDTQYF
NA	TRBV29-1	TRBJ1-3	TRBD1	TGCAGCGTTGTTAGACAGGGCGTAGGGGGAAACACCATATATTTT	CSVVRQGVGGNTIYF
once	TRBV18	TRBJ2-7	TRBD2	TGTGCCAGCTCATCGGGACTAGCCTACGAGCAGTACTTC	CASSSGLAYEQYF
NA	TRBV5-5	TRBJ2-3	NA	TGTGCCAGCAGCGACTCGCCGGTCGGAGAGTTCGGTAATACGCAGTATTTT	CASSDSPVGEFGNTQYF
NA	TRBV5-4	TRBJ2-4	TRBD1	TGTGCCAGCAGCTCTGCGGGACAGGGAACCAAAAACATTCAGTACTTC	CASSSAGQGTKNIQYF
NA	TRBV9	TRBJ2-1	TRBD1	TGTGCCAGCAGCACATCCGGGACAGGGGGCTATGAGCAGTTCTTC	CASSTSGTGGYEQFF
once	TRBV3-1/TRBV3-2	TRBJ2-5	TRBD2	TGTGCCAGCAGCCAGAATCCCCCCGGGAGGGCCGGAGAGACCCAGTACTTC	CASSQNPPGRAGETQYF
NA	TRBV4-3	TRBJ1-6	NA	TGCGCCAGCAGCCAAGTTCTCGGAGATTCACCCCTCCACTTT	CASSQVLGDSPLHF
once	TRBV6-2/TRBV6-3	TRBJ2-7	NA	TGTGCCAGCAGCCCTGGGGCTCCCTACGAGCAGTACTTC	CASSPGAPYEQYF
NA	TRBV11-2	TRBJ1-3	NA	TGTGCCAGCAGCTTAGGCCAGGGTGGTGGAAACACCATATATTTT	CASSLGQGGGNTIYF
NA	TRBV28	TRBJ1-2	NA	TGTGCCAGCAGTTTGGGGCACGGTATTGGGTCGGGTGGCTACACCTTC	CASSLGHGIGSGGYTF
NA	TRBV28	TRBJ1-2	NA	TGTGCCAGCAGTTTAATGGCAGGCCTTAACTATGGCTACACCTTC	CASSLMAGLNYGYTF
NA	TRBV28	TRBJ2-7	NA	TGTGCCAGCAGTTTAGGGGGGGGGCCCTCCCCCTACGAGCAGTACTTC	CASSLGGGPSPYEQYF
few	TRBV5-5	TRBJ1-1	NA	TGTGCCAGCAGCTTGGGAGACGGGGAGGCGATGAACACTGAAGCTTTCTTT	CASSLGDGEAMNTEAFF
NA	TRBV6-5	TRBJ2-7	NA	TGTGCCACCACCTCAGTATTCAGCTACGAGCAGTACTTC	CATTSVFSYEQYF
NA	TRBV27	TRBJ1-1	NA	TGTGCCAGCAGTCTAAGAGGTGTTTTTCTCGCCCAAGGAAGCACTGAAGCTTTCTTT	CASSLRGVFLAQGSTEAFF
NA	TRBV4-1	TRBJ2-3	TRBD2	TGCGCCAGCAGCCAAGTTGCGGGAGGGGCGACAGATACGCAGTATTTT	CASSQVAGGATDTQYF
NA	TRBV11-1	TRBJ2-7	TRBD1	TGTGCCAGCAGCCCCTGGGGACAGGCCGGCGAGCAGTACTTC	CASSPWGQAGEQYF
NA	TRBV6-2/TRBV6-3	TRBJ2-7	TRBD1	TGTGCCAGCACCCCAGGGGGCCCGAGTGAGCAGTACTTC	CASTPGGPSEQYF
NA	TRBV19	TRBJ2-1	TRBD1	TGTGCCAGTAGTATAGTTTTTAACAGGGGGAGGCATCATGAGCAGTTCTTC	CASSIVFNRGRHHEQFF
NA	TRBV6-2/TRBV6-3	TRBJ2-3	NA	TGTGCCAGCAGTTCCCCGCGTTTGCCAGATACGCAGTATTTT	CASSSPRLPDTQYF
NA	TRBV9	TRBJ1-4	NA	TGTGCCAGCAGCGGAAGAGGGGGAGATGAAAAACTGTTTTTT	CASSGRGGDEKLFF
NA	TRBV9	TRBJ2-2	TRBD1	TGTGCCAGCAGCCGGACAGGGGTCGGGGAGCTGTTTTTT	CASSRTGVGELFF
NA	TRBV7-2	TRBJ1-1	NA	TGTGCCAGCAGCTCCGAACAGGGATTGGGGACTGAAGCTTTCTTT	CASSSEQGLGTEAFF
NA	TRBV24-1	TRBJ1-2	NA	TGTGCCACCAGTGATTCGAGGGGGGGGATCTATGGCTACACCTTC	CATSDSRGGIYGYTF
NA	TRBV7-8	TRBJ2-7	TRBD1	TGTGCCAGCACCCCACGCCGGGACAGGGTTCCTTACGAGCAGTACTTC	CASTPRRDRVPYEQYF
NA	TRBV11-2	TRBJ2-5	NA	TGTGCCAGCAGCTGGCTACAGGGCATCGGGACCCAGTACTTC	CASSWLQGIGTQYF
once	TRBV18	TRBJ1-1	NA	TGTGCCAGCTCACCAAGGCAGGGTGACACTGAAGCTTTCTTT	CASSPRQGDTEAFF
NA	TRBV3-1/TRBV3-2	TRBJ2-1	NA	TGTGCCAGCAGCCAAGCCACTAGGACTCCAGCGTTCTTC	CASSQATRTPAFF